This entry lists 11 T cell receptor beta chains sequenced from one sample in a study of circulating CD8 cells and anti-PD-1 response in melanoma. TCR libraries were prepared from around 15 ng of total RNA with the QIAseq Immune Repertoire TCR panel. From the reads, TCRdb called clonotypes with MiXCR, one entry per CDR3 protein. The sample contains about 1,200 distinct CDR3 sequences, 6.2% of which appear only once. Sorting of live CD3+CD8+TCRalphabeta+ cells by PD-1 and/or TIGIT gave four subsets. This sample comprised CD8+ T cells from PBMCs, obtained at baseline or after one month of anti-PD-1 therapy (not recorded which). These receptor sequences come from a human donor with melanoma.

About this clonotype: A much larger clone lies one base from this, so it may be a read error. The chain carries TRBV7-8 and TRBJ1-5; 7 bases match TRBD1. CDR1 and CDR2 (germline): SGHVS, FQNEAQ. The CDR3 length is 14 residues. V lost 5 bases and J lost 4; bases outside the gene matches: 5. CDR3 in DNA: TGTGCCAGCAGCCCGGTGACAGGGAATCAGCCCCAGCATTTT. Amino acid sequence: CASSPVTGNQPQHF.

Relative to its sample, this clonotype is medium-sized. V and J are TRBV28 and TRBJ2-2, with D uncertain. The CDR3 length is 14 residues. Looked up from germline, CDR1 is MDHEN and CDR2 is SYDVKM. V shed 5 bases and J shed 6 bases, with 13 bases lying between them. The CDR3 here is CASSPPDVPGELFF. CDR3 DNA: TGTGCCAGCAGTCCACCCGACGTGCCCGGGGAGCTGTTTTTT.

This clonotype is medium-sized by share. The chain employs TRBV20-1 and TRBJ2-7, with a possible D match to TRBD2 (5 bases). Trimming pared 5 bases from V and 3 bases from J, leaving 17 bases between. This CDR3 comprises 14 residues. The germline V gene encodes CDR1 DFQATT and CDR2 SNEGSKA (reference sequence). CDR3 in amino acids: CSAPWETTSYEQYF. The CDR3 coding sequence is TGCAGTGCTCCCTGGGAGACTACAAGCTACGAGCAGTACTTC.

DNA of the CDR3: TGCAGCGTGGGGGATGTTACAGGCACTGAAGCTTTCTTT. Translation gives CSVGDVTGTEAFF. The gene calls are TRBV29-1 and TRBJ1-1, with D perhaps matching TRBD1 (5 bases). This CDR3 has 13 residues. V lost 6 bases and J 4 bases, leaving 15 bases between the germline ends. The germline gives CDR1 SQVTM, CDR2 ANQGSEA.

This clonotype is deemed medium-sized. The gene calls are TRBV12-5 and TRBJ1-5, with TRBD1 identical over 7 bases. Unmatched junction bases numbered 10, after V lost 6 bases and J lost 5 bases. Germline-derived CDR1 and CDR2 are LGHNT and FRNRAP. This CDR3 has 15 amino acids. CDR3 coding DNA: TGTGCTAGTGGCTCGACCCAGGGGGGATATCAGCCCCAGCATTTT. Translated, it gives CASGSTQGGYQPQHF.

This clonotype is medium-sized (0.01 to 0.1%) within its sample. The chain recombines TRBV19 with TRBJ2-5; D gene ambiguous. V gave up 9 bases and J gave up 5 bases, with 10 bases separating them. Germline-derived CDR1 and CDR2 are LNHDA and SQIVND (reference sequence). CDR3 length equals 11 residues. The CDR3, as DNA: TGTGCCAGGCTTAATTCCGAGACCCAGTACTTC. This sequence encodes CARLNSETQYF.

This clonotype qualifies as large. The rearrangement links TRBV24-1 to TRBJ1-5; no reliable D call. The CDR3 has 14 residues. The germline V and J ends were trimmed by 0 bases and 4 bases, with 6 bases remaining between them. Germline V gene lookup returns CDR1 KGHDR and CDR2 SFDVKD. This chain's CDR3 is CATSDLPSNQPQHF. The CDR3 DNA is TGTGCCACCAGTGATTTGCCGTCTAATCAGCCCCAGCATTTT.

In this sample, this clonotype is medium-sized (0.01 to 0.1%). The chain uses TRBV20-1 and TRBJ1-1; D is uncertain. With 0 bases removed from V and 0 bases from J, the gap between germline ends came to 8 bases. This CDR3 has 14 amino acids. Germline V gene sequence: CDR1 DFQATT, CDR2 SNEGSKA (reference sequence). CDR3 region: CSARDTAVNTEAFF. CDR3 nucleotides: TGCAGTGCTAGAGATACGGCGGTGAACACTGAAGCTTTCTTT.

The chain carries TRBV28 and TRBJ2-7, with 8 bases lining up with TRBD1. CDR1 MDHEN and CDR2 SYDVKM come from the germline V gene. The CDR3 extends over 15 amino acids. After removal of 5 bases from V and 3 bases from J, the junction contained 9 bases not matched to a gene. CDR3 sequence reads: CASSPDRGRDYEQYF. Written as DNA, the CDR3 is TGTGCCAGCAGTCCAGACAGGGGTCGCGACTACGAGCAGTACTTC.

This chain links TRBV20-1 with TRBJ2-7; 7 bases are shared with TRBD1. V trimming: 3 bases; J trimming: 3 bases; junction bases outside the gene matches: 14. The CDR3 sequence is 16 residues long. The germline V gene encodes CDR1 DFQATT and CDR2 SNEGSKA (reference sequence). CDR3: CSARPDRIFSLYEQYF. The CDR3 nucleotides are TGCAGTGCTAGGCCGGACAGGATCTTCTCTCTCTACGAGCAGTACTTC.

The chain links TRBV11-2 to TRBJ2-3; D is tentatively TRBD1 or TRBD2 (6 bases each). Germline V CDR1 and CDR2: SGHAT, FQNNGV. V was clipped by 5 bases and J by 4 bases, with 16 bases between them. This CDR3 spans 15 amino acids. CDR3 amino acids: CASSGGGGPADTQYF. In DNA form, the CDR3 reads TGTGCCAGCAGCGGTGGAGGGGGGCCGGCAGATACGCAGTATTTT.